This TCR beta chain comes out of a study of shared clonotypes between healthy human individuals. Background on the study: Each donor's CD8 memory used one plate, CD8 naive two, each CD4 subset three.

Study-wide findings and caveats: At large depth, rarefaction still showed sorted-subset sequencing to be incomplete. Against clonotypes common to all four donors, non-shared ones had lower generation probabilities.

Only CD45RO-negative cells positively selected for CCR7 counted as naive CD8 cells, so terminally differentiated effector memory CD45RA+ cells were excluded. Authors' analysis steps: ImmunoSEQ supplied junction-only sequences lacking quality scores, so filtering was different. Sequenced by immunoSEQ multiplex PCR; TCRdb stores in-frame clones only, minus some. That table is the source of V, J and clone size, and D and trimming were worked out from the DNA. The sample includes 2 million or so clones, about 94% of them seen just once. The V and J ends lost 4 bases and 4 bases, in that order; junction bases with no gene match: 7. The germline CDR1 and CDR2 sequences are SGHNT and YYREEE (reference sequence). This CDR3 is 14 amino acids long. This clone has only one observation. Its antigen is unknown.

This receptor was obtained from a man in his late teens or twenties in good health. Sequenced input: naive CD8+ T cells sorted from blood. This chain links TRBV5-4 with TRBJ2-5; 7 bases are shared with TRBD2. The CDR3 sequence is CASSPDWGGETQYF. In nucleotides, the CDR3 is TGTGCCAGCAGCCCCGACTGGGGGGGAGAGACCCAGTACTTC.